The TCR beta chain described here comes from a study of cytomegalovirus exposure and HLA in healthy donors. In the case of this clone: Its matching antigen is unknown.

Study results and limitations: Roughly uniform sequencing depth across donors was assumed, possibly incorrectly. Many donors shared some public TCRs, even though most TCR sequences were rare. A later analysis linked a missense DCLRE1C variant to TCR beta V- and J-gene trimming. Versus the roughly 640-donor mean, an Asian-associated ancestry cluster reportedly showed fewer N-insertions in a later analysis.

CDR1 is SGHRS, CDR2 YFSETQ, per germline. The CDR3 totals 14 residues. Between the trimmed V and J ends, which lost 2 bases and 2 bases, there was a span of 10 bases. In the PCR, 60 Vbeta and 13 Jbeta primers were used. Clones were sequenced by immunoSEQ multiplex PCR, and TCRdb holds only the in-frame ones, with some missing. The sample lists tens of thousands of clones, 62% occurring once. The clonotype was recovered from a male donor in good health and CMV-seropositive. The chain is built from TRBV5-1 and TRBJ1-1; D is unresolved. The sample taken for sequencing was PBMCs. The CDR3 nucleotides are TGCGCCAGCAGCTTTAGTACTCTCAACACTGAAGCTTTCTTT. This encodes CASSFSTLNTEAFF.